Included here is one T cell receptor beta chain sequence, with context. This sample stems from a study of T cells in Graves' hyperthyroidism and ophthalmopathy. RNA transcripts yielded amplified TCR beta CDR3 regions. Using the HTBI primer set, a first-round RT-PCR was run on the TCR CDR3. Each CDR3 protein gets one entry after TCRdb re-called the multiplex PCR reads with MiXCR. The table has about half a million distinct CDR3 sequences, approximately 25% seen once. J was trimmed by 2 bases and V by 0 bases; bases with no gene match: 5. This CDR3 is 17 amino acids long. Germline V gene data show CDR1 as SGHRS and CDR2 as YFSETQ.

The chain uses TRBV5-1 and TRBJ2-5, with TRBD2 matching 12 bases. The sequence was collected from a woman in her 30s with Graves' ophthalmopathy. The source material was blood. The CDR3 sequence: CASSLALAGGPQETQYF. The CDR3 coding sequence is TGCGCCAGCAGCTTGGCCCTAGCGGGGGGGCCACAAGAGACCCAGTACTTC.